A single T cell receptor (beta chain) is shown here with its context. The antigen is unknown. At one end the junction does not follow the germline gene, possibly because of a read error. The entry originates in a study of blood T cells in healthy people across ages. Study-level information: T cells yielded about one barcoded beta molecule per two cells through template switching.

Germline V gene lookup returns CDR1 SGHTA and CDR2 FQGNSA. CDR3 length: 15 amino acids. Notes on the study in general: Diversity was higher, and naive CD4+ cells more numerous, in long-lived donors than in aged donors.

Using a J-beta primer mix together with a sample-barcoded 5' primer, a second PCR was run for roughly 6 to 12 cycles. A template-switch adaptor containing 12 random nucleotides labeled each cDNA molecule. TCRdb ran MiXCR on the 5' RACE reads and lists one entry per CDR3 protein. This sample has 550,000 to 750,000 distinct CDR3 sequences, with 20% to 25% found just once. The TCR comes from a man aged 65-85 years in good health. The sample consisted of blood. The chain employs TRBV7-2 and TRBJ2-1; TRBD2 agrees at 8 bases. The CDR3 bases are TGTGTCAGCACCTCCGGGAGGGCCCAGTACAATGAGCAGTTCTTC. It yields the protein CVSTSGRAQYNEQFF.